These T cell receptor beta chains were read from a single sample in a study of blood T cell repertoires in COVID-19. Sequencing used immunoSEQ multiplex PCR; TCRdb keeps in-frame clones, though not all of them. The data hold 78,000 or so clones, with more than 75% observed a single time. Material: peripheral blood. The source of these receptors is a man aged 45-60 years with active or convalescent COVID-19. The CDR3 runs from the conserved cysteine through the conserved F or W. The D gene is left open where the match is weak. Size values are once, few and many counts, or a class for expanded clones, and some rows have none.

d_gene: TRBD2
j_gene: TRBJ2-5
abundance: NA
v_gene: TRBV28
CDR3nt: TGTGCCAGCAGCCCCAGACTAGCGGGAGTCCAAGAGACCCAGTACTTC
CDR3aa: CASSPRLAGVQETQYF

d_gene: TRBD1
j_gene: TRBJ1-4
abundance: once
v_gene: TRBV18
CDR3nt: TGTGCCAGCTCACTAGGACAGGGAGAATTCGCTTCAACTAATGAAAAACTGTTTTTT
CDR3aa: CASSLGQGEFASTNEKLFF

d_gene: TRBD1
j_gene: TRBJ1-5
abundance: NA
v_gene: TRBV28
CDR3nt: TGTGCCAGCAGTGTGCAGGGGGCGAATCAGCCCCAGCATTTT
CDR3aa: CASSVQGANQPQHF

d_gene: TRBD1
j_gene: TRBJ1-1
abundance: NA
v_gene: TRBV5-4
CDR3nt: TGTGCCAGCACGCCGGACAGGGCAAACACTGAAGCTTTCTTT
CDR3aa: CASTPDRANTEAFF

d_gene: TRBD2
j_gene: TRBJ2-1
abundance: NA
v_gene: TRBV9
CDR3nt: TGTGCCAGCAGCGGTAGCGGGGTAGGTACTGAGCAGTTCTTC
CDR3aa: CASSGSGVGTEQFF

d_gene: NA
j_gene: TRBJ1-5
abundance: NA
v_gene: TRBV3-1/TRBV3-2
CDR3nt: TGTGCCAGCAGCCAAGATGGGGGGATTAGCAATCAGCCCCAGCATTTT
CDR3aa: CASSQDGGISNQPQHF

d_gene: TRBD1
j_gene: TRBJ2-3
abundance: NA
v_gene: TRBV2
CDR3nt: TGTGCCAGCAGGCGGGACAGGGGCCCAGATACGCAGTATTTT
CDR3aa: CASRRDRGPDTQYF

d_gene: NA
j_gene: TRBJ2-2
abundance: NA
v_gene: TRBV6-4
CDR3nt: TGTGCCAGCAGCCCGGAGGAGGGACGATCGAACACCGGGGAGCTGTTTTTT
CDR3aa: CASSPEEGRSNTGELFF

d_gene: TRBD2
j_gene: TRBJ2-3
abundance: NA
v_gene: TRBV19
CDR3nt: TGTGCCAGTAGTGGTACCGGGACTAGCCCCGTTGCAGATACGCAGTATTTT
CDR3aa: CASSGTGTSPVADTQYF

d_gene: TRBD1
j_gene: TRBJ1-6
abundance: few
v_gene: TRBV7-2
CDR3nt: TGTGCCAGCAGCTTATCCGGGACAGGGGTGGATTCACCCCTCCACTTT
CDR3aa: CASSLSGTGVDSPLHF

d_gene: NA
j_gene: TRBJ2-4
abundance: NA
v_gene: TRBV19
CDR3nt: TGTGCCAGTAAGTTCGCGAACATTCAGTACTTC
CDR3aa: CASKFANIQYF

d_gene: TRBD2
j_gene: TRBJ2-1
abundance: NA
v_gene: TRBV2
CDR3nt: TGTGCCAGCATTTGGGCTAGCGGATACAATGAGCAGTTCTTC
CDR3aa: CASIWASGYNEQFF

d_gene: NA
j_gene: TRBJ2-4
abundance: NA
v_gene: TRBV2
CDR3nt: TGTGCCAGCAGTGAGGCTTCGGGTGGTTGGGACTTC
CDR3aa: CASSEASGGWDF

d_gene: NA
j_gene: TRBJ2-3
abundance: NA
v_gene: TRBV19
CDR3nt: TGTGCCAGTAGTACCCCAGGGGCAGATACGCAGTATTTT
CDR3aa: CASSTPGADTQYF

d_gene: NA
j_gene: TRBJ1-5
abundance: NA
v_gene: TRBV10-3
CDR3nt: TGTGCCATCAGGGGGGCGTGGGGCAATCAGCCCCAGCATTTT
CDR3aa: CAIRGAWGNQPQHF

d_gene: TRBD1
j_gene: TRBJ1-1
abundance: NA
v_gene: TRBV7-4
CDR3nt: TGTGCCAGCAGCTTACCGACAGGGGACAGAGGGACTGAAGCTTTCTTT
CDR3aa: CASSLPTGDRGTEAFF

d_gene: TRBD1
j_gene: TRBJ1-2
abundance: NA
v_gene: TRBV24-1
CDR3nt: TGTGCCACCGGACAGGATAGTGGCTACACCTTC
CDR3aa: CATGQDSGYTF

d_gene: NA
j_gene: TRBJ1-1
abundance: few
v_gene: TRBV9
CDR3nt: TGTGCCAGCAGCCCTCGACACAAACCGAACACTGAAGCTTTCTTT
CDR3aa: CASSPRHKPNTEAFF

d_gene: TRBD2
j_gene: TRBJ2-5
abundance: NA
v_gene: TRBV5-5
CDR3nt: TGTGCCAGCAGCTTAGCAGGGAGGGCGACCCAGTACTTC
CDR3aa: CASSLAGRATQYF